Shown below are 29 T cell receptor beta chains from a single sample sequenced in a study of T cells in Graves' hyperthyroidism and ophthalmopathy. Amplification targeted TCR beta CDR3 regions from RNA transcripts. First-round RT-PCR of the TCR CDR3 relied on the HTBI primer set. TCRdb reprocessed the multiplex PCR reads with MiXCR, giving one entry per CDR3 protein. The sample yields fewer than 200,000 distinct CDR3 sequences, 17% seen once. Sequences were obtained from blood. Receptor source: a woman aged 45-60 years with Graves' hyperthyroidism.

This clonotype showed up many times. V gene TRBV28 combines with J gene TRBJ1-1, with TRBD1 matching 10 bases. Per germline, CDR1 MDHEN and CDR2 SYDVKM. J gave up 1 base and V 6 bases, and 8 bases lay outside the gene matches. This CDR3 comprises 16 residues. The DNA of the CDR3 is TGTGCCAGCAGCCACCTCGGACAGGGGGGGAACACTGAAGCTTTCTTT. It is translated as CASSHLGQGGNTEAFF.

This clonotype was counted at least ten times. This chain joins TRBV7-2 and TRBJ1-2; 8 nucleotides line up with TRBD1. The CDR3 sequence is 14 residues long. Trimming took 5 bases from V and 8 from J; bases not matched to a gene: 10. In germline, CDR1 is SGHTA, CDR2 FQGNSA. CDR3 DNA: TGTGCCAGCAGCCCCTATACAGGGGGAGAGGGCTACACCTTC. Translated, it gives CASSPYTGGEGYTF.

V gene TRBV28 combines with J gene TRBJ2-4; TRBD1 might be the D (5 bases). The CDR3 totals 15 residues. The germline V gene encodes CDR1 MDHEN and CDR2 SYDVKM. V lost 5 bases and J lost 1, with 12 bases in between. This CDR3 reads CASSQGQPAKNIQYF. The CDR3 DNA follows: TGTGCCAGCAGTCAAGGACAACCCGCCAAAAACATTCAGTACTTC.

This clonotype came up many times. The V and J genes are TRBV13 and TRBJ1-2; D not certain. In germline, CDR1 is PRHDT, CDR2 FYEKMQ (reference sequence). The CDR3 extends over 11 amino acids. Trimming took off 6 bases at V and 4 bases at J, with 6 bases between the two ends. The CDR3 DNA sequence: TGTGCCAGCAGTTATCTCTATGGCTACACCTTC. Protein product: CASSYLYGYTF.

This chain connects TRBV19 to TRBJ2-3; 10 bases are a match to TRBD2. J gave up 2 bases and V 7 bases, and 9 bases lay outside the gene matches. Germline V lookup: CDR1 LNHDA, CDR2 SQIVND (reference sequence). The CDR3 spans 16 residues. The CDR3 nucleotides read TGTGCCAGTACGTCAGCGGGGGGGCCGATCACAGATACGCAGTATTTT. It specifies CASTSAGGPITDTQYF.

The V gene is TRBV12-3 or TRBV12-4, the J gene TRBJ1-1; 8 nucleotides agree with TRBD1. Trimming cost V 6 bases and J 1 base; bases outside gene matches: 7. The CDR3 runs 15 residues. The chain's CDR3 is CASRPTTGANTEAFF. Written as DNA, the CDR3 is TGTGCCAGCAGACCTACGACAGGGGCGAACACTGAAGCTTTCTTT.

This clonotype has a count of ten or more. This chain links TRBV12-3 or TRBV12-4 with TRBJ1-2, with D perhaps TRBD1 (6 bases). V dropped 6 bases and J dropped 3 bases, with 14 bases sitting between them. This CDR3 has 14 amino acids. CDR3 in DNA: TGTGCCAGCAGAATACAGGGTGGAGACTATGGCTACACCTTC. Its protein is CASRIQGGDYGYTF.

This clonotype has a single count. The chain couples TRBV28 to TRBJ2-7; 7 bases map to TRBD1. V trimming: 5 bases; J trimming: 7 bases; junction bases outside the gene matches: 11. Germline loops: CDR1 MDHEN, CDR2 SYDVKM. The CDR3 is made up of 14 amino acids. CDR3 sequence (DNA): TGTGCCAGCAGTCCCCGGGAAGGGGGCTTAGAGCAGTACTTC. Its translation is CASSPREGGLEQYF. Combining the CDR3 with reference TRBV28 and TRBJ2-7 gives the whole variable domain DVKVTQSSRYLVKRTGEKVFLECVQDMDHENMFWYRQDPGLGLRLIYFSYDVKMKEKGDIPEGYSVSREKKERFSLILESASTNQTSMYLCASSPREGGLEQYFGPGTRLTVT.

This clonotype appeared many times. This rearrangement joins TRBV3-1 to TRBJ2-5; D may match TRBD1 or TRBD2 (6 bases each). This CDR3 has 16 residues. The germline CDR1 and CDR2 sequences are LGHDT and YNNKEL (reference sequence). Between the trimmed V and J ends, which lost 2 bases and 4 bases, there was a span of 17 bases. CDR3 sequence (DNA): TGTGCCAGCAGCCAATTCGGAGGGGGATTAGTAGAGACCCAGTACTTC. This codes for CASSQFGGGLVETQYF.

This clonotype showed up many times. This chain joins TRBV28 and TRBJ2-7; TRBD2 matches at 12 bases. The length of the CDR3 is 14 residues. Germline lookup yields CDR1 MDHEN and CDR2 SYDVKM. V trimming: 9 bases; J trimming: 6 bases; junction bases outside the gene matches: 9. The CDR3: CASGLAGGPAEQYF. CDR3 DNA sequence: TGTGCCAGTGGCCTAGCGGGGGGGCCAGCCGAGCAGTACTTC.

This clonotype was found a few times. The genes are TRBV20-1 and TRBJ2-5; possible D gene TRBD2, 5 bases. This CDR3 has 12 amino acids. V was shortened by 5 bases and J by 2 bases, with 9 bases between the two germline ends. Germline-derived CDR1 and CDR2 are DFQATT and SNEGSKA (reference sequence). CDR3 amino acids: CSARAVQETQYF. The CDR3 nucleotides read TGCAGTGCTCGAGCGGTACAAGAGACCCAGTACTTC.

Many counts were recorded for this clonotype. The V gene is TRBV7-9, the J gene TRBJ2-2; a possible D gene is TRBD1 (6 bases). The CDR3 consists of 17 residues. Trimming left V 3 bases short and J 4 bases short, with 18 bases between. CDR1 SEHNR and CDR2 FQNEAQ come from the germline V gene (reference sequence). The DNA of the CDR3 is TGTGCCAGCAGCTTTCGCCCCCACAGGGATAGCACCGGGGAGCTGTTTTTT. Its protein product is CASSFRPHRDSTGELFF.

In this sample, this clonotype turned up a few times. The chain uses TRBV2 and TRBJ2-7; 9 nucleotides agree with TRBD1. The germline gives CDR1 SNHLY, CDR2 FYNNEI. V lost 3 bases and J lost 5; bases outside the gene matches: 8. This CDR3 has 15 amino acids. The CDR3 loop reads CASSDFRTGADEQYF. CDR3 nucleotide sequence: TGTGCCAGCAGTGACTTCCGGACAGGGGCCGACGAGCAGTACTTC.

This clonotype was counted between two and nine times. This chain connects TRBV4-1 to TRBJ1-3; 9 bases map to TRBD1. The CDR3 runs to 14 residues. J lost 5 bases, V lost 5 bases, and 4 bases had no gene match. The V gene's germline CDR1 is MGHRA and CDR2 YSYEKL. CDR3: CASSGTGMRNTIYF. The CDR3 DNA follows: TGCGCCAGCAGCGGGACAGGGATGCGAAACACCATATATTTT.

V gene TRBV6-1 combines with J gene TRBJ2-7; TRBD2 aligns across 14 bases. J was trimmed by 8 bases and V by 5 bases; bases with no gene match: 8. This CDR3 is 15 amino acids long. Germline V gene sequence: CDR1 MNHNS, CDR2 SASEGT. CDR3 DNA: TGTGCCAGCAGTACCTCGGGACTAGCGGGGGCCAAGCAGTACTTC. Protein product: CASSTSGLAGAKQYF.

The genes are TRBV20-1 and TRBJ1-1, with a tentative D call TRBD1 (6 bases). Per the germline V gene, CDR1 is DFQATT and CDR2 is SNEGSKA (reference sequence). V lost 6 bases, J lost 9 bases, and 20 bases lay in between. CDR3 length equals 13 residues. The CDR3 DNA reads TGCAGTGCAGGAGGGGGGGAGTACGGAAAAGCTTTCTTT. Translation gives CSAGGGEYGKAFF.

This clonotype was seen at least ten times. The rearrangement links TRBV7-9 to TRBJ2-1; either TRBD1 or TRBD2 may supply D (6 bases each). The V end was cut by 4 bases, the J end by 9 bases, with 22 bases between. Germline V CDR1 and CDR2: SEHNR, FQNEAQ (reference sequence). The CDR3 spans 16 residues. The CDR3 region is CASSSGARVGGAEQFF. CDR3 nucleotide sequence: TGTGCCAGCAGCTCAGGGGCCCGGGTTGGAGGGGCTGAGCAGTTCTTC.

This clonotype was counted many times. The V call is TRBV7-3, the J call TRBJ2-2; 13 bases match TRBD2. The V segment lost 4 bases and the J segment 2 bases; nucleotides outside the gene matches: 4. Germline lookup yields CDR1 SGHTA and CDR2 FQGTGA. This CDR3 has 17 amino acids. The CDR3 region has the DNA TGTGCCAGCAGCTATGGACTAGCGGGGGCCAACACCGGGGAGCTGTTTTTT. The encoded protein is CASSYGLAGANTGELFF.

In this sample, this clonotype turned up a few times. A much larger clone lies a single base off, so this may be a read error. The chain uses TRBV28 and TRBJ2-1; 7 bases line up with TRBD1. CDR3 size: 14 residues. Per germline, CDR1 MDHEN and CDR2 SYDVKM. CDR3 amino acids: CASSSVGGYSEQFF. As DNA, the CDR3 is TGTGCCAGCAGTTCCGTAGGGGGCTACAGTGAGCAGTTCTTC.

There are many counts of this clonotype. This may come from a read error, since a much larger clone is one base off. V usage is TRBV28 and J usage is TRBJ1-1; D is uncertain. The ends were cut back, 10 bases at V and 2 bases at J, with 14 bases in the middle. This CDR3 is built from 13 residues. From germline, CDR1 is MDHEN and CDR2 SYDVKM. The CDR3 spells CATRASINTEAFF. CDR3 bases: TGTGCCACAAGGGCGTCCATAAACACTGAAGCTTTCTTT.

The chain employs TRBV6-4 and TRBJ2-1; 11 bases are shared with TRBD2. Losses at the gene ends were 3 bases for V and 3 bases for J; bases not matched to a gene: 1. Germline assignment: CDR1 MRHNA and CDR2 SNTAGT. There are 15 residues in the CDR3. CDR3 nucleotide sequence: TGTGCCAGCAGTGAACTAGCGGGGGACTACAATGAGCAGTTCTTC. Translating it yields CASSELAGDYNEQFF.

The rearrangement links TRBV7-3 to TRBJ2-7; 11 bases are a match to TRBD2. This CDR3 spans 15 amino acids. The germline gives CDR1 SGHTA, CDR2 FQGTGA. J gave up 3 bases and V 5 bases, and 6 bases lay outside the gene matches. DNA for the CDR3: TGTGCCAGCAGCCCGTCGACTAGCGGGATCTACGAGCAGTACTTC. Amino acids: CASSPSTSGIYEQYF. Variable domain in full (rest from reference TRBV7-3 and TRBJ2-7): GAGVSQTPSNKVTEKGKYVELRCDPISGHTALYWYRQSLGQGPEFLIYFQGTGAADDSGLPNDRFFAVRPEGSVSTLKIQRTERGDSAVYLCASSPSTSGIYEQYFGPGTRLTVT.

The rearrangement joins TRBV6-1 to TRBJ2-2; 7 bases agree with TRBD2. CDR3 length equals 15 residues. V was clipped by 7 bases and J by 3 bases; unmatched bases: 8. The germline gives CDR1 MNHNS, CDR2 SASEGT. As DNA, the CDR3 is TGTGCCAGCACTAAAAGCGGGACCGACACCGGGGAGCTGTTTTTT. Protein: CASTKSGTDTGELFF.

The chain couples TRBV20-1 to TRBJ1-5; TRBD1 aligns across 10 bases. V was clipped by 0 bases and J by 6 bases; unmatched bases: 5. The CDR3 extends over 15 amino acids. Looked up from germline, CDR1 is DFQATT and CDR2 is SNEGSKA (reference sequence). The CDR3: CSAREGQGFSQPQHF. For the CDR3, the DNA is TGCAGTGCTAGAGAGGGACAGGGGTTTAGTCAGCCCCAGCATTTT.

V gene TRBV4-2 combines with J gene TRBJ2-7; 9 positions match TRBD1. This CDR3 region has 15 residues. The V and J ends lost 5 bases and 6 bases, in that order; junction bases with no gene match: 11. CDR1 is LGHNA and CDR2 is YNFKEQ in the germline V gene. CDR3 coding DNA: TGTGCCAGCAGCTCTCCGGGACAGGGTTTTTCCGAGCAGTACTTC. This codes for CASSSPGQGFSEQYF.

This clonotype was counted many times. The chain uses TRBV6-2 or TRBV6-3 and TRBJ2-2; a possible D gene is TRBD1 (5 bases). The CDR3 contains 15 residues. Trimming removed 2 bases from V and 1 base from J, with 8 bases in between. CDR1 and CDR2 from the germline V gene are MNHEY and SVGEGT. CDR3 protein: CASSYGTGNTGELFF. CDR3 in DNA: TGTGCCAGCAGTTACGGAACAGGGAACACCGGGGAGCTGTTTTTT.

This clonotype has ten or more counts. The chain recombines TRBV4-1 with TRBJ2-2, with 10 bases lining up with TRBD1. J was trimmed by 6 bases and V by 1 base; bases with no gene match: 8. This CDR3 has 17 residues. Per the germline V gene, CDR1 is MGHRA and CDR2 is YSYEKL. The CDR3 here is CASSQVTRQGAAGELFF. The CDR3, as DNA: TGCGCCAGCAGCCAAGTTACGAGACAGGGGGCGGCCGGGGAGCTGTTTTTT.

This clonotype has a count of ten or more. The chain employs TRBV27 and TRBJ2-3; TRBD2 aligns across 7 bases. V shed 3 bases, J shed 4 bases, and the junction held 10 bases outside the gene matches. Germline CDR1 reads MNHEY; CDR2 reads SMNVEV (reference sequence). This CDR3 is built from 16 residues. In DNA form, the CDR3 reads TGTGCCAGCAGTTTGTCGGGACTATCCCCGCCAGATACGCAGTATTTT. This sequence encodes CASSLSGLSPPDTQYF.

Many counts were recorded for this clonotype. This rearrangement joins TRBV5-5 to TRBJ1-1, with TRBD1 identical over 8 bases. The CDR3 contains 15 residues. With 4 bases clipped from V and 2 bases from J, the junction kept 7 bases outside the gene matches. CDR1 is SGHKS and CDR2 is YYEKEE in the germline V gene (reference sequence). As DNA, the CDR3 is TGTGCCAGCAGCGACAGGGGCGCGGGTAACACTGAAGCTTTCTTT. It codes for CASSDRGAGNTEAFF.